One and the same sample provided the 21 T cell receptor beta chains below, sequenced in a study of control samples from healthy donors and cancer patients. Assay used: immunoSEQ multiplex PCR; TCRdb lists only in-frame clones, some missing. Among about 50,000 clones listed, about 93% were seen once. Sequenced: blood. These receptors all come from a man aged 30 to 39 in good health.

The gene calls are TRBV7-8 and TRBJ1-4; the match to TRBD1 covers 10 bases. The CDR3 loop spans 17 amino acids. With V trimmed by 3 bases and J by 7 bases, 11 bases remained unmatched. CDR1 and CDR2 from the germline V gene are SGHVS and FQNEAQ. CDR3 coding DNA: TGTGCCAGCAGCTTTGGGTCCATTTGGGACAGGGGTGAAAAACTGTTTTTT. Encoded protein: CASSFGSIWDRGEKLFF.

V gene TRBV19 combines with J gene TRBJ1-5, with D unresolved. V dropped 5 bases and J dropped 0 bases, with 11 bases sitting between them. CDR1 LNHDA and CDR2 SQIVND come from the germline V gene (reference sequence). This CDR3 has 15 residues. For the CDR3, the DNA is TGTGCCAGTAGTTTTTCCGGTTATAGCAATCAGCCCCAGCATTTT. This codes for CASSFSGYSNQPQHF.

The rearrangement joins TRBV19 to TRBJ1-1; tentative D call: TRBD1 (5 bases). Trimming removed 0 bases from V and 4 bases from J, with 9 bases in between. CDR1 is LNHDA and CDR2 is SQIVND in the germline V gene (reference sequence). CDR3 length: 14 residues. CDR3 amino acids: CASSIDQGGTEAFF. DNA of the CDR3: TGTGCCAGTAGTATAGATCAGGGTGGCACTGAAGCTTTCTTT.

The V and J genes are TRBV7-9 and TRBJ1-5, with D possibly being TRBD1 (6 bases). Germline-derived CDR1 and CDR2 are SEHNR and FQNEAQ (reference sequence). There are 16 residues in the CDR3. Trimming shortened V by 1 base and J by 2 bases, and 12 bases separated the two germline ends. In DNA, the CDR3 is TGTGCCAGCAGCTTAGAGGAAGGACAGCGCAATCAGCCCCAGCATTTT. Translation: CASSLEEGQRNQPQHF.

This rearrangement joins TRBV4-3 to TRBJ2-1; no clear D. The CDR3 is made up of 18 amino acids. V dropped 0 bases and J dropped 9 bases, with 24 bases sitting between them. Germline CDR1 is LGHNA and CDR2 is YSLEER. In DNA form, the CDR3 reads TGCGCCAGCAGCCAAGATTTGGCTGGAGTTAGCTCTCGTGGTGAGCAGTTCTTC. It yields the protein CASSQDLAGVSSRGEQFF.

The chain employs TRBV10-3 and TRBJ1-4; TRBD1 might be the D (5 bases). Between the trimmed V and J ends, which lost 11 bases and 3 bases, there was a span of 10 bases. CDR1 is ENHRY and CDR2 is SYGVKD in the germline V gene. This CDR3 is built from 12 residues. The CDR3: CAARGANEKLFF. The DNA for the CDR3 is TGTGCCGCCCGGGGGGCTAATGAAAAACTGTTTTTT.

The rearrangement joins TRBV19 to TRBJ1-3; 9 bases align to TRBD1. V shed 8 bases and J 0 bases; nucleotides not matched to a gene: 2. Germline CDR1 and CDR2: LNHDA and SQIVND (reference sequence). The CDR3 contains 14 residues. The CDR3 DNA follows: TGTGCCAGTCACAGGGGGCTCTCTGGAAACACCATATATTTT. Residues: CASHRGLSGNTIYF.

This sequence joins TRBV9 and TRBJ1-4, with D tentatively TRBD1 (5 bases). V was cut by 0 bases and J by 8 bases, with 23 bases left in between. CDR1 and CDR2 from the germline V gene are SGDLS and YYNGEE. This CDR3 is 18 amino acids long. CDR3 in DNA: TGTGCCAGCAGCGTAGGCCGGGCCAGGGTGGGAACAAGGGAAAAACTGTTTTTT. Translated, it gives CASSVGRARVGTREKLFF. Combining the CDR3 with reference TRBV9 and TRBJ1-4 gives the whole variable domain DSGVTQTPKHLITATGQRVTLRCSPRSGDLSVYWYQQSLDQGLQFLIQYYNGEERAKGNILERFSAQQFPDLHSELNLSSLELGDSALYFCASSVGRARVGTREKLFFGSGTQLSVL.

The chain links TRBV5-3 to TRBJ1-5; D is unresolved. TRBV5-3 belongs to the ORF category, with a function that is uncertain. Trimming removed 4 bases at V and 4 bases at J, with 12 bases between. The CDR3 consists of 14 residues. The CDR3 here is CARSPDGENQPQHF. DNA of the CDR3: TGTGCCAGAAGCCCAGACGGGGAAAATCAGCCCCAGCATTTT.

The chain is built from TRBV21-1 and TRBJ1-5; TRBD1, the D gene given by the table, was not confirmed from the DNA. TRBV21-1 is recorded as a pseudogene. The CDR3 spans 17 residues. The CDR3 coding sequence is TGTGCCAGCAGCGGGTCGACAGGGATGGATAGCAATCAGCCCCAGCATTTT. Residues: CASSGSTGMDSNQPQHF.

This rearrangement joins TRBV4-3 to TRBJ1-3; D is ambiguous. Trimming shortened V by 3 bases and J by 4 bases, and 10 bases separated the two germline ends. Germline assignment: CDR1 LGHNA and CDR2 YSLEER. The CDR3 has 14 amino acids. DNA of the CDR3: TGCGCCAGCAGCCAGGCCCAACAGGGAAACACCATATATTTT. Translated: CASSQAQQGNTIYF.

The J gene is TRBJ2-1, the V gene TRBV7-3; D is unresolved. This CDR3 has 13 residues. V was clipped by 5 bases and J by 4 bases, with 9 bases between them. Germline CDR1 is SGHTA and CDR2 is FQGTGA. The CDR3 spells CASSQQGYNEQFF. CDR3 coding DNA: TGTGCCAGCAGCCAACAAGGATACAATGAGCAGTTCTTC.

This chain uses TRBV4-2 with TRBJ1-6, with 7 bases fitting TRBD1. The V gene's germline CDR1 is LGHNA and CDR2 YNFKEQ. The CDR3 loop spans 15 amino acids. V trimming: 0 bases; J trimming: 10 bases; junction bases outside the gene matches: 6. The CDR3 sequence: CASSQERGQGSPLHF. For the CDR3, the DNA is TGTGCCAGCAGCCAAGAAAGGGGGCAAGGCTCACCCCTCCACTTT.

This chain connects TRBV13 to TRBJ1-1; D call uncertain. This CDR3 comprises 12 residues. Germline V CDR1 and CDR2: PRHDT, FYEKMQ (reference sequence). Trimming took off 2 bases at V and 5 bases at J, with 6 bases between the two ends. Here the CDR3 DNA reads TGTGCCAGCAGCTTACGGAGGACTGAAGCTTTCTTT. Its translation: CASSLRRTEAFF.

The chain has TRBV5-6 and TRBJ2-4; D ambiguous. In germline, CDR1 is SGHDT, CDR2 YYEEEE. CDR3 length: 15 residues. V lost 4 bases and J 6 bases, leaving 17 bases between the germline ends. CDR3 sequence: CASSPRSGMTNIQYF. CDR3 DNA sequence: TGTGCCAGCAGCCCCCGGTCCGGAATGACAAACATTCAGTACTTC.

V usage is TRBV5-5 and J usage is TRBJ2-3; 7 nucleotides line up with TRBD1. With V trimmed by 0 bases and J by 0 bases, 4 bases remained unmatched. CDR1 is SGHKS and CDR2 is YYEKEE in the germline V gene (reference sequence). This CDR3 has 16 residues. The CDR3 DNA reads TGTGCCAGCAGCTTGGGAGGGGGCTTTAGCACAGATACGCAGTATTTT. Amino acid sequence: CASSLGGGFSTDTQYF.

The genes are TRBV7-9 and TRBJ2-7, with D hard to call. Deletions cut 1 base from V and 0 bases from J, with 1 base between. The CDR3 spans 12 residues. Germline-derived CDR1 and CDR2 are SEHNR and FQNEAQ (reference sequence). DNA for the CDR3: TGTGCCAGCAGCTTAGGCTCCTACGAGCAGTACTTC. As protein: CASSLGSYEQYF.

The chain uses TRBV6-1 and TRBJ1-1, with D unresolved. The V and J ends lost 5 bases and 5 bases respectively, with 9 bases between them. Germline V gene lookup returns CDR1 MNHNS and CDR2 SASEGT. CDR3 size: 12 residues. DNA of the CDR3: TGTGCCAGCAGTACGGGTGGTACTGAAGCTTTCTTT. This sequence encodes CASSTGGTEAFF.

The chain recombines TRBV27 with TRBJ2-3; 10 bases fit TRBD1. The trim removed 3 bases at V and 4 bases at J, leaving 4 bases unmatched. Germline V gene data show CDR1 as MNHEY and CDR2 as SMNVEV (reference sequence). There are 15 residues in the CDR3. CDR3 coding DNA: TGTGCCAGCAGTTTCCGGACAGGGGGTCCAGATACGCAGTATTTT. Its translation is CASSFRTGGPDTQYF.

The genes are TRBV7-8 and TRBJ2-7, with unresolved D. This CDR3 region has 14 residues. V was clipped by 4 bases and J by 0 bases, with 10 bases between them. Germline V gene data show CDR1 as SGHVS and CDR2 as FQNEAQ. The CDR3 region is CASSSKTYSYEQYF. The CDR3 DNA follows: TGTGCCAGCAGCTCCAAGACCTACTCCTACGAGCAGTACTTC.

CDR3 in DNA: TGTGCCACCAAGGGGAATGGCTACACCTTC. It translates to CATKGNGYTF. This rearrangement joins TRBV19 to TRBJ1-2, with D perhaps TRBD1 (5 bases). CDR1 is LNHDA, CDR2 SQIVND, per germline (reference sequence). CDR3 size: 10 residues. Deletions cut 10 bases from V and 6 bases from J, with 9 bases between.